This T cell receptor (beta chain) was found in a study of blood T cell repertoires in COVID-19. Clones were sequenced by immunoSEQ multiplex PCR, and TCRdb holds only the in-frame ones, with some missing. Seen here are 300,000 to 400,000 clones, 89% observed once, and the top ten hold approximately 5%. The sample comprised PBMCs or T cells enriched from blood (not recorded which). This TCR was sampled from a man between 60 and 70 years old who had recovered from COVID-19.

CDR3 DNA: TGCGCCAGCAGCTACGGGGACAGGGGTTTTGGCTACGAGCAGTACTTC. Its protein is CASSYGDRGFGYEQYF. The chain links TRBV5-1 to TRBJ2-7; 10 bases are a match to TRBD1. Germline trimming cut 3 bases from V and 3 bases from J; bases unmatched to any gene: 9. Germline CDR1 is SGHRS and CDR2 is YFSETQ. The CDR3 is made up of 16 amino acids.